This TCR beta chain was sequenced during a study of cytomegalovirus exposure and HLA in healthy donors. The CDR3 is made up of 14 amino acids. Germline V gene data show CDR1 as GTSNPN and CDR2 as SVGIG (reference sequence). Trimming left V 4 bases short and J 0 bases short, with 12 bases between. A word on this clone: The antigen is not known.

PCR employed 60 Vbeta and 13 Jbeta primers. Using immunoSEQ multiplex PCR, the repertoire was profiled, and TCRdb retains in-frame clones only, with some absent. Its clone listing holds 65,000 to 90,000 clones. Study-level points and caveats: TCR beta sequences reportedly predicted the HLA-A and HLA-B alleles of most subjects accurately. An observed cluster of highly shared sequence variants was recorded as a likely sequencing artifact.

Material: PBMCs. V and J are TRBV30 and TRBJ1-2; weak D call: TRBD1 (6 bases). The clonotype comes from a man in his forties or fifties in good health and CMV-seronegative. This CDR3 is CAWNGGQSNYGYTF. In nucleotides, the CDR3 is TGTGCCTGGAATGGGGGCCAGTCTAACTATGGCTACACCTTC. The full variable domain, rest sourced from reference TRBV30 and TRBJ1-2, is SQTIHQWPATLVQPVGSPLSLECTVEGTSNPNLYWYRQAAGRGLQLLFYSVGIGQISSEVPQNLSASRPQDRQFILSSKKLLLSDSGFYLCAWNGGQSNYGYTFGSGTRLTVV.